This T cell receptor (beta chain) was sequenced for a study of spatial heterogeneity in lung cancer. Points from the study as a whole: Intratumoral expanded alpha and beta TCR counts were found to track tumor mutation counts.

Unmatched junction bases numbered 8, after V lost 9 bases and J lost 0 bases. CDR3 size: 16 residues. The germline V gene has CDR1 LNHDA and CDR2 SQIVND (reference sequence). The time point is: sample taken at primary tumor resection. TCRs were sequenced from unsorted whole RNA of tumor, nontumor lung or PBMC. TCRdb called the 5' RACE reads again in MiXCR, with one record for every CDR3 protein. This table has thousands of distinct CDR3 sequences, roughly 16% appearing once. This clonotype was counted only a few times. Antigen specificity is unknown. This beta chain is a stray read from a library made for alpha chains; its abundance is not meaningful.

This TCR was recovered from a male donor with early-stage non-small cell lung cancer. V usage is TRBV19 and J usage is TRBJ2-3; 11 bases are a match to TRBD1. Sequencing used lung tumor tissue, obtained at surgery. The CDR3 DNA sequence: TGTGCCAGCCGGGACAGGGGGGTCCCCAGCACAGATACGCAGTATTTT. Protein: CASRDRGVPSTDTQYF.